This T cell receptor beta chain was recovered during a study of T cell responses to AZD1222 COVID-19 vaccine. The protocol was immunoSEQ multiplex PCR, while the TCRdb copy is restricted to in-frame clones and leaves out a portion. This table holds 120,000 to 150,000 clones, roughly 91% found once. Germline V gives CDR1 LGHDT, CDR2 YNNKEL (reference sequence). The CDR3 runs 14 residues. The V and J ends lost 4 bases and 3 bases, in that order; junction bases with no gene match: 6. Regarding this clone: Its antigen is not known.

Overall study findings and caveats: Elevations in Spike-specific TCR breadth and depth followed administration of two AZD1222 doses.

Sequencing used peripheral blood, obtained 28 days after the second AZD1222 dose. This TCR derives from an adult who received the AZD1222 COVID-19 vaccine. The chain uses TRBV3-1 (or the pseudogene TRBV3-2) and TRBJ2-7; 7 bases line up with TRBD2. CDR3 DNA sequence: TGTGCCAGCAGCCCCCTTCGGGGGGACTACGAGCAGTACTTC. Protein sequence: CASSPLRGDYEQYF.